This T cell receptor (beta chain) was identified in a study of CD8 T cells in ankylosing spondylitis. Study findings and constraints: The clones that were linked to disease were reported to be significantly enriched in matched synovial fluid samples from ankylosing spondylitis patients. It appeared that ankylosing spondylitis blood was characterized by a TCR beta motif of under ten highly homologous variants. Earlier studies detected some motif variants in reactive arthritis synovial fluid and blood. The disease-linked clones had a CD8+ phenotype and low blood frequencies.

Quantitative barcoded 5'-RACE was used to prepare TCR beta libraries. TCRdb reprocessed the 5' RACE reads via MiXCR and lists one record per CDR3 protein. The table records around 770,000 distinct CDR3 sequences, about 12% of them present only once. With regard to this clonotype: Antigen: not known.

This CDR3 is built from 14 residues. Looked up from germline, CDR1 is SGHTA and CDR2 is FQGNSA. V lost 5 bases to trimming and J lost 5 bases, with 15 bases between them. Input material: blood, either unsorted or a sorted T cell fraction (not recorded which). This clonotype was obtained from a male donor with ankylosing spondylitis. V and J are TRBV7-2 and TRBJ2-5; D is ambiguous. DNA of the CDR3: TGTGCCAGCAGCCAGTCGAGAGCTCCCGAGACCCAGTACTTC. Amino acids: CASSQSRAPETQYF.